The present T cell receptor beta chain was sequenced within a study of human T cells and chemical hapten exposure. MiXCR, run by TCRdb on the RACE reads, gives a single entry per CDR3 protein. The sample shows some 350,000 distinct CDR3 sequences, nearly 6.5% of them seen only once. Per the germline V gene, CDR1 is MGHDK and CDR2 is SYGVNS. V was cut by 6 bases and J by 5 bases, with 13 bases left in between. The CDR3 has 13 amino acids. Noted time point: patch test 2, 6 weeks after DPC sensitization. The treatment was: therapeutic diphenylcyclopropenone sensitization with weekly scalp DPC. This clonotype was found a few times. Its antigen remains unidentified. Study-wide results and limits: TCRs above 1 in 1000 frequency stayed constant with DPC sensitization. Compared to controls, expanded TCRs made significantly more large clusters of similar CDR3s.

The TCR was taken from a woman aged 18-29 years with alopecia areata. Some clones in this sample may be carry-over from other donors' samples. This chain links TRBV25-1 with TRBJ2-5; no firm D call. The sequencing used whole blood, collected in connection with sensitization to the hapten diphenylcyclopropenone (DPC). The CDR3 is CASSWGYPETQYF. CDR3 bases: TGTGCCAGCAGCTGGGGATACCCTGAGACCCAGTACTTC. The whole variable domain, remainder taken from reference TRBV25-1 and TRBJ2-5, is EADIYQTPRYLVIGTGKKITLECSQTMGHDKMYWYQQDPGMELHLIHYSYGVNSTEKGDLSSESTVSRIRTEHFPLTLESARPSHTSQYLCASSWGYPETQYFGPGTRLLVL.